This TCR beta chain emerged from a study of blood T cell repertoires in COVID-19. Study-wide context: Samples representing acute and convalescent COVID-19 were sourced from the United States, Italy and Spain. From T cells, B-cell-depleted T cells, or PBMCs came the material, which was cDNA or gDNA.

In the original workflow: Reference gene primer amplification gave nucleated cell count estimates. TCRdb's table, derived via immunoSEQ multiplex PCR, lists solely in-frame clones and lacks some. V and J calls and clone size are those listed in that table; D and trimming were worked out from the DNA. The sample has roughly 200,000 clones, around 88% seen once; the top ten hold around 4%. The CDR3 runs 12 residues. Germline V gene data show CDR1 as LNHDA and CDR2 as SQIVND (reference sequence). V gave up 7 bases and J gave up 5 bases; unmatched junction bases: 2. Sequencing was done on a sample of peripheral blood. The chain has TRBV19 and TRBJ2-7; 10 nucleotides match TRBD2. This clonotype was obtained from a woman in her 30s with acute or convalescent COVID-19. The CDR3 DNA reads as TGTGCCAGTAAGCGGGAGGGGCACGAGCAGTACTTC. Its protein product is CASKREGHEQYF. The full variable domain, rest sourced from reference TRBV19 and TRBJ2-7, is DGGITQSPKYLFRKEGQNVTLSCEQNLNHDAMYWYRQDPGQGLRLIYYSQIVNDFQKGDIAEGYSVSREKKESFPLTVTSAQKNPTAFYLCASKREGHEQYFGPGTRLTVT.